One TCR beta chain is described in this entry. Its matching antigen is unknown. This clone may be a read error of a much larger clone one base away. Production of TCR beta cDNA used 400 to 600 ng total RNA together with a constant-region primer. What produced the TCR beta libraries was three nested multiplex PCR rounds using slightly modified ARM-PCR. The first two PCR rounds used TRBV1-TRBV30 primers with a Cbeta primer, 9 to 11 cycles each. TCRdb re-analysed the multiplex PCR reads in MiXCR, keeping a single row per CDR3 protein. The table includes 60,000 or so distinct CDR3 sequences, about two thirds detected once. The CDR3 runs 14 residues. Germline CDR1 reads SGHDN; CDR2 reads FVKESK. These data are taken from a study of tumor-infiltrating lymphocytes in primary liver carcinoma. Study background: Spanning 30 to 69 years of age, the patients were men and women. Findings and limits, study-wide: Among the pair types, tumor region pairs showed more overlap than tumor-adjacent and tumor-blood pairs.

Taking roughly 20-34 mg of unsorted bulk tissue, the authors co-extracted RNA and DNA. Every tumor contributed samples taken at five separate regions. Over 80% of the cells were viable tumor cells in every tumor sample. The receptor's source is a man aged 35 to 55 with primary liver carcinoma and hepatitis B virus infection. V is TRBV14 and J is TRBJ2-2, with D tentatively TRBD1 (5 bases). Sequencing was carried out using liver tumor tissue from sampling region 2. Subset indicated: tumor region T2, inferior pole. The CDR3 bases are TGTCCCAGCAGCTTGACAGCGAACACCGGGGAGCTGTTTTTT. It is translated as CPSSLTANTGELFF.